This T cell receptor beta chain emerged from a study of blood T cell repertoires in COVID-19. Looking at the study overall: Nucleic acid was either cDNA or gDNA, and it came from T cells, B-cell-depleted T cells, or PBMCs.

This CDR3 comprises 17 residues. The assay was immunoSEQ multiplex PCR, and TCRdb's table has in-frame clones only and misses some. The sample holds about 99,000 clones; around 88% are singletons and the top ten take approximately 2%. This chain links TRBV21-1 with TRBJ1-6. TRBV21-1 is a pseudogene locus. This receptor was identified in a man aged 50-60 years with COVID-19, enrolled during active disease. The sequencing input was peripheral blood. Here the CDR3 reads CASSKSEPYSYNSPLHF. CDR3 nucleotides: TGTGCCAGCAGCAAATCGGAGCCCTACTCCTATAATTCACCCCTCCACTTT.